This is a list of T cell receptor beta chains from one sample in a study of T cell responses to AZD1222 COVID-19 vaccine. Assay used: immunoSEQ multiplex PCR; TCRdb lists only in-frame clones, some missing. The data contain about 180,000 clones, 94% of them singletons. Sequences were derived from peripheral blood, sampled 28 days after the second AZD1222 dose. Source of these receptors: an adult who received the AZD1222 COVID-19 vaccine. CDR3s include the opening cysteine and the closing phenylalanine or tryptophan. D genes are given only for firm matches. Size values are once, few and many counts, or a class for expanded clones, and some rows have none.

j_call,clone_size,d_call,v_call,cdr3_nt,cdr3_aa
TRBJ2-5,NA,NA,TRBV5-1,TGCGCCAGCGCCTTCTCTGAGACCCAGTACTTC,CASAFSETQYF
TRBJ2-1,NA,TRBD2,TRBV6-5,TGTGCCAGCACCTACGGGGGGGCCTCGAATGAGCAGTTCTTC,CASTYGGASNEQFF
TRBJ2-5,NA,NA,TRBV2,TGTGCCAGCAAGAGGGGGGTTCAAGAGACCCAGTACTTC,CASKRGVQETQYF
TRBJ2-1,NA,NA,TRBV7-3,TGTGCCAGCAGCCTTACCGGGACATCGGTTTTCAATGAGCAGTTCTTC,CASSLTGTSVFNEQFF
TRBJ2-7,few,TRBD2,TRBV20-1,TGCAGTGCTAGTGACGGCGGGAGGGCCTACGAGCAGTACTTC,CSASDGGRAYEQYF
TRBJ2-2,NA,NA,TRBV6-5,TGTGCCAGCAGTCGGGGGAGGACGAACACCGGGGAGCTGTTTTTT,CASSRGRTNTGELFF
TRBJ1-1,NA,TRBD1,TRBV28,TGTGCCAGCAGTCCCGGGGGCCGACAGGGAGCTTTCTTT,CASSPGGRQGAFF
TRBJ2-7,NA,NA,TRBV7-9,TGTGCCAGCAACGGAAGCCCTTCCTACGAGCAGTACTTC,CASNGSPSYEQYF
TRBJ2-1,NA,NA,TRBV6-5,TGTGCCAGCAGTTACTCGCGGGCCCCTCGAACCAATGAGCAGTTCTTC,CASSYSRAPRTNEQFF
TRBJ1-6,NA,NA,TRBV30,TGTGCCTCCCCGGGACGGGATAATTCACCCCTCCACTTT,CASPGRDNSPLHF
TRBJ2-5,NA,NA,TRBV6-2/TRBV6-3,TGTGCCAGCAGTTACCCCCCGACAGGCGCGTACCAAGAGACCCAGTACTTC,CASSYPPTGAYQETQYF
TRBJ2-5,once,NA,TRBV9,TGTGCCAGCAGCGTAGGAGTTACTCAAGAGACCCAGTACTTC,CASSVGVTQETQYF
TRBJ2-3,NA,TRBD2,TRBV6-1,TGTGCCAGCAGTGCGTCTAGCGGGAGGGGGACAGATACGCAGTATTTT,CASSASSGRGTDTQYF
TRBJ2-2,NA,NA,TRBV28,TGTGCCAGCAGTTTATGGGGACTTGAGGGACCCGGGGAGCTGTTTTTT,CASSLWGLEGPGELFF
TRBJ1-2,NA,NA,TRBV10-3,TGTGCCATCAGTGAGTCCCTGGGCACGGATGGCTACACCTTC,CAISESLGTDGYTF
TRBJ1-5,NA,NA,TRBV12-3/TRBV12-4,TGTGCCAGCCGTAGTAGGAGCAATCAGCCCCAGCATTTT,CASRSRSNQPQHF
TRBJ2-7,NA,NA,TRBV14,TGTGCCAGCAGCCAAGATATATTACAAGTCCGCGACGAGCAGTACTTC,CASSQDILQVRDEQYF
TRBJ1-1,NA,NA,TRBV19,TGTGCCAGTAGGCACGTGGGCACTGAAGCTTTCTTT,CASRHVGTEAFF
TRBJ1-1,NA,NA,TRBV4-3,TGCGCCAGCAGCCTCGAACAGGGCACTGAAGCTTTCTTT,CASSLEQGTEAFF
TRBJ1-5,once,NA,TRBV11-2,TGTGCCAGCAGCGCAACCTGGGAAAATCAGCCCCAGCATTTT,CASSATWENQPQHF